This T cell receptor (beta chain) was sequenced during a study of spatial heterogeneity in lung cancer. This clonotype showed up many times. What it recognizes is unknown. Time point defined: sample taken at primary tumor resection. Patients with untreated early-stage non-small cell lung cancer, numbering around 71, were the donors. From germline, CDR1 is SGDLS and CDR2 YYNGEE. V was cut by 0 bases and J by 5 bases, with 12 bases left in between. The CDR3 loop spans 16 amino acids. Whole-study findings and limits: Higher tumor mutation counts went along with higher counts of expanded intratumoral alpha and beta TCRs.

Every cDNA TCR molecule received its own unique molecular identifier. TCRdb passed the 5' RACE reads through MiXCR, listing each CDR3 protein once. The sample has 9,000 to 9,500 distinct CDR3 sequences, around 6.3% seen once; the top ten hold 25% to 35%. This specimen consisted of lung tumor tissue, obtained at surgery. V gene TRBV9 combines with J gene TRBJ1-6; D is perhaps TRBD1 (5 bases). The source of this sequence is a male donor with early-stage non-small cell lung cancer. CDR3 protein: CASSVDWGSHNSPLHF. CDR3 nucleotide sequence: TGTGCCAGCAGCGTAGATTGGGGCTCACATAATTCACCCCTCCACTTT. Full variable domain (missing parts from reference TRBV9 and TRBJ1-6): DSGVTQTPKHLITATGQRVTLRCSPRSGDLSVYWYQQSLDQGLQFLIQYYNGEERAKGNILERFSAQQFPDLHSELNLSSLELGDSALYFCASSVDWGSHNSPLHFGNGTRLTVT.